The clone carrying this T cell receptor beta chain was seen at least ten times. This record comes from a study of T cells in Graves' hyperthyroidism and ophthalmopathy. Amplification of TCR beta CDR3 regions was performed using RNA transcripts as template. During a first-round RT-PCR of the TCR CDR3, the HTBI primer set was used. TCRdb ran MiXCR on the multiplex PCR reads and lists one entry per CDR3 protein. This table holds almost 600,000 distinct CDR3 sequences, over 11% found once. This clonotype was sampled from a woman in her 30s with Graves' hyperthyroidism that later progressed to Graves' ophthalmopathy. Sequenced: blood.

CDR3 region: CASSLGLGTYEQYF. For the CDR3, the DNA is TGTGCCAGCAGCTTGGGACTCGGAACTTACGAGCAGTACTTC. The rearrangement uses TRBV3-1 and TRBJ2-7, with D tentatively TRBD2 (6 bases). Deletions cut 5 bases from V and 4 bases from J, with 15 bases between. Germline CDR1 LGHDT, CDR2 YNNKEL (reference sequence). The CDR3 has 14 amino acids.